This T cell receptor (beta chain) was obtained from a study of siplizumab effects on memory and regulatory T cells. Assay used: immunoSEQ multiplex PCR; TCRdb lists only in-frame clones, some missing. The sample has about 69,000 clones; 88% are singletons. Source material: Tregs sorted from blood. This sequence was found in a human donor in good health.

The CDR3 region has the DNA TGCAGTGCCGAGAGGGGCAATGAGCAGTTCTTC. This translates into CSAERGNEQFF. V and J are TRBV20-1 and TRBJ2-1; D possibly uses TRBD1 or TRBD2 (5 bases each). From germline, CDR1 is DFQATT and CDR2 SNEGSKA (reference sequence). This CDR3 has 11 amino acids. Trimming left V 6 bases short and J 6 bases short, with 9 bases between.